This is a list of T cell receptor beta chains from one sample in a study of shared clonotypes between healthy human individuals. Produced via immunoSEQ multiplex PCR; TCRdb's table is partial and in-frame only. The table shows about 2.3 million clones, with approximately 95% occurring only once. Source material: naive CD4+ T cells from PBMCs. These receptors were obtained from a man aged 18-30 years in good health. Some clones in this sample may be carry-over from other donors' samples. The CDR3 runs from the conserved cysteine through the conserved F or W. The order of the fields is V gene, D gene, J gene, clone size, CDR3 length, CDR3 DNA, CDR3 protein. A D gene is named only where the DNA matches it firmly. Size values are once, few and many counts, or a class for expanded clones, and some rows have none.

>TRBV7-8|.|TRBJ1-2|.|14
TGTGCCAGCAGCCTATCCCCCCCTAACTATGGCTACACCTTC
CASSLSPPNYGYTF
>TRBV7-9|.|TRBJ1-1|.|13
TGTGCCAGCAGCCTAAACCAGGACACTGAAGCTTTCTTT
CASSLNQDTEAFF
>TRBV2|TRBD2|TRBJ2-1|.|12
TGTGCCAGCAGAGGGGACTCCGGGAGGGGGTTCTTC
CASRGDSGRGFF
>TRBV6-1|TRBD1|TRBJ2-7|.|15
TGTGCCAGCAGTGGACTCGACAGACAGGGTTTCGAGCAGTACTTC
CASSGLDRQGFEQYF
>TRBV19|.|TRBJ2-7|.|15
TGTGCCAGTAGTGTATCCGGGACTTCGACCTACGAGCAGTACTTC
CASSVSGTSTYEQYF
>TRBV6-1|.|TRBJ2-7|once|13
TGTGCCAGCAGTGAATCGGCGCTGTACGAGCAGTACTTC
CASSESALYEQYF
>TRBV28|.|TRBJ2-1|once|14
TGTGCCAGCATAAACAGCCACTCAGACAATGAGCAGTTCTTC
CASINSHSDNEQFF
>TRBV7-2|.|TRBJ2-7|.|14
TGTGCCAGCAGCCAGGACTTAAGCTCCTACGAGCAGTACTTC
CASSQDLSSYEQYF
>TRBV29-1|TRBD2|TRBJ2-1|.|16
TGCAGCGTTGAAGGGGCTAGCGGGAGTAGCTACAATGAGCAGTTCTTC
CSVEGASGSSYNEQFF
>TRBV15|.|TRBJ2-2|.|14
TGTGCCACCGTGCCGGGAGTCGACACCGGGGAGCTGTTTTTT
CATVPGVDTGELFF
>TRBV5-1|.|TRBJ2-3|.|14
TGCGCCAGCAGCTTGGCCCAAAGCCAAGATACGCAGTATTTT
CASSLAQSQDTQYF
>TRBV19|.|TRBJ2-7|.|16
TGTGCCAGTAGGATCCTTCGAGGGGGAGGTTTTTACGAGCAGTACTTC
CASRILRGGGFYEQYF
>TRBV7-9|.|TRBJ2-6|.|15
TGTGCCAGCAGCAAAGGAGGGAACGGGGCCAACGTCCTGACTTTC
CASSKGGNGANVLTF
>TRBV18|.|TRBJ2-5|.|13
TGTGCCAGCTCACCCGGGCTGGGGGAGACCCAGTACTTC
CASSPGLGETQYF
>TRBV19|.|TRBJ1-5|.|16
TGTGCCAGTAGCCCCCGGGTACGGACACGCAATCAGCCCCAGCATTTT
CASSPRVRTRNQPQHF
>TRBV19|.|TRBJ2-7|once|14
TGTGCCAGTAGTATACTGCAGGGCCAGCGCGAGCAGTACTTC
CASSILQGQREQYF
>TRBV5-6|.|TRBJ1-2|.|15
TGTGCCAGCAGCTTGAAATTGAGACAGGTGAAGGGCTACACCTTC
CASSLKLRQVKGYTF
>TRBV28|.|TRBJ1-4|.|14
TGTGCCAGCAGTATCTGGGCAGGGGCTCGAAAACTGTTTTTT
CASSIWAGARKLFF
>TRBV6-5|.|TRBJ1-2|.|12
TGTGCCAGCAAACCCCCGACAGCGGGCTACACCTTC
CASKPPTAGYTF
>TRBV7-9|.|TRBJ2-3|.|12
TGTGCCAGCAGCTTATCAGCAGATACGCAGTATTTT
CASSLSADTQYF
>TRBV6-5|.|TRBJ2-7|.|13
TGTGCCAGCAGTTACGCGAGGTTCTACGAGCAGTACTTC
CASSYARFYEQYF
>TRBV28|.|TRBJ2-7|.|13
TGTGCCAGCGCTCCTAGACAAACCTACGAGCAGTACTTC
CASAPRQTYEQYF
>TRBV28|TRBD1|TRBJ1-1|.|16
TGTGCCAGCAGTGACCCACAGGGGGCTACGAACACTGAAGCTTTCTTT
CASSDPQGATNTEAFF
>TRBV15|.|TRBJ2-2|once|13
TGTGCCACCAGCAGAGCGAACACCGGGGAGCTGTTTTTT
CATSRANTGELFF
>TRBV5-8|.|TRBJ1-4|.|17
TGTGCCAGCAGCGGATCAGCGGGACGCTTAACTAATGAAAAACTGTTTTTT
CASSGSAGRLTNEKLFF
>TRBV29-1|.|TRBJ2-1|once|11
TGCAGCGTTGGGCTAGGAATAGAGCAGTTCTTC
CSVGLGIEQFF
>TRBV4-3|.|TRBJ2-7|once|13
TGCGCCAGCAGCCAAGATAGGGGTTACGAGCAGTACTTC
CASSQDRGYEQYF
>TRBV7-8|TRBD2|TRBJ2-7|.|15
TGTGCCAGCAGCTTAGGGTGGCGGGAGGGCTACGAGCAGTACTTC
CASSLGWREGYEQYF
>TRBV18|TRBD2|TRBJ2-7|once|15
TGTGCCAGCTCACCGGGGACTAGCGGGCCCTACGAGCAGTACTTC
CASSPGTSGPYEQYF
>TRBV4-1|TRBD1|TRBJ1-1|.|16
TGCGCCAGCAGCCAAGCTACGGACAGGGGGCCTACTGAAGCTTTCTTT
CASSQATDRGPTEAFF
>TRBV30|.|TRBJ1-5|few|13
TGTGCCTGGAATGAGGCTAGCAATCAGCCCCAGCATTTT
CAWNEASNQPQHF
>TRBV5-4|.|TRBJ1-4|.|15
TGTGCCAGCAGTCGGACCAAGGGGAGCGAAGAAAAACTGTTTTTT
CASSRTKGSEEKLFF
>TRBV5-4|.|TRBJ2-5|.|12
TGTGCCAGCAGCTTGGAAGCCGGGAGCCCGTACTTC
CASSLEAGSPYF
>TRBV7-9|.|TRBJ1-2|.|14
TGTGCCAGCAGCTCGGACCCGTCACACTATGGCTACACCTTC
CASSSDPSHYGYTF
>TRBV28|.|TRBJ2-7|.|14
TGTGCCAGCAGTCCGGCCCGGGGAGGCTACGAGCAGTACTTC
CASSPARGGYEQYF
>TRBV27|.|TRBJ2-6|once|19
TGTGCCAGCAGTTTAGTTATTTCGGGGACACGCTCTGGGGCCAACGTCCTGACTTTC
CASSLVISGTRSGANVLTF
>TRBV6-6|.|TRBJ2-7|.|11
TGTGCCAGCACCGAAAACTACGAGCAGTACTTC
CASTENYEQYF
>TRBV5-5|TRBD2|TRBJ2-5|once|13
TGTGCCAGCAGCCTAGCGGGACGGGAGACCCAGTACTTC
CASSLAGRETQYF
>TRBV28|.|TRBJ2-2|.|17
TGTGCCAGCAGTTCAACGGCGGGTTTGGGAGATACCGGGGAGCTGTTTTTT
CASSSTAGLGDTGELFF
>TRBV25-1|TRBD2|TRBJ2-1|.|15
TGTGCCAGCTGCCCTAGCGGGTTCTCCTACAATGAGCAGTTCTTC
CASCPSGFSYNEQFF
>TRBV4-3|TRBD2|TRBJ2-1|.|15
TGCGCCAGCACCGCGAGCGGGAGCTCCTACAATGAGCAGTTCTTC
CASTASGSSYNEQFF
>TRBV11-2|TRBD2|TRBJ2-5|.|16
TGTGCCAGCAGCTTCCGGGGGACGGGGGGACAAGAGACCCAGTACTTC
CASSFRGTGGQETQYF
>TRBV5-4|.|TRBJ1-1|.|14
TGTGCCAGCAGCGCCGAGGCGGGGGACACTGAAGCTTTCTTT
CASSAEAGDTEAFF
>TRBV5-1|.|TRBJ2-6|.|16
TGCGCCAGCAGCTTGGCCGTCGCTACTGGGGCCAACGTCCTGACTTTC
CASSLAVATGANVLTF
>TRBV28|.|TRBJ2-2|.|16
TGTGCCAGCAGAGGGGGGGAGGGCCTGGTAACCGGGGAGCTGTTTTTT
CASRGGEGLVTGELFF
>TRBV27|.|TRBJ2-1|.|14
TGTGCCAGCAGTTTAAAGCGAGCCTACAATGAGCAGTTCTTC
CASSLKRAYNEQFF
>TRBV5-4|.|TRBJ1-2|.|13
TGTGCCAGCAACGTTTGGGCAGGGGATGGCTACACCTTC
CASNVWAGDGYTF
>TRBV5-5|.|TRBJ1-4|.|15
TGTGCCAGCAGCTCCCGGACAGAAGTGAATGAAAAACTGTTTTTT
CASSSRTEVNEKLFF
>TRBV28|TRBD1|TRBJ1-2|.|15
TGTGCCAGCAGTTCCGGGACAGGGGGGCTCTATGGCTACACCTTC
CASSSGTGGLYGYTF
>TRBV10-3|.|TRBJ1-2|.|16
TGTGCCATCAGTGAGAAGGTTGGACGGACCTTCTATGGCTACACCTTC
CAISEKVGRTFYGYTF
>TRBV6-1|.|TRBJ1-5|.|14
TGTGCCAGCAGTGAGGTCCAGTATTATCAGCCCCAGCATTTT
CASSEVQYYQPQHF
>TRBV5-4|.|TRBJ1-1|.|15
TGTGCCAGCAACCCACTTGGCGGGGCGAACACTGAAGCTTTCTTT
CASNPLGGANTEAFF
>TRBV2|.|TRBJ2-7|.|14
TGTGCCAGCAGTGAGGGTTTATGGTCCTACGAGCAGTACTTC
CASSEGLWSYEQYF
>TRBV7-3|.|TRBJ2-3|.|16
TGTGCCAGCAGAAAAAACGGGACCCATATCACAGATACGCAGTATTTT
CASRKNGTHITDTQYF
>TRBV6-6|TRBD1|TRBJ1-1|.|13
TGTGCCAGTAGGGGGCACAGGAACACTGAAGCTTTCTTT
CASRGHRNTEAFF
>TRBV10-3|TRBD1|TRBJ1-2|.|18
TGTGCCATCAGGGATACCGGGACAGGGGGCGGTGGGGCCTATGGCTACACCTTC
CAIRDTGTGGGGAYGYTF
>TRBV9|TRBD2|TRBJ2-2|.|16
TGTGCCAGCAGCGCTTTACTAGCGGTGAACACCGGGGAGCTGTTTTTT
CASSALLAVNTGELFF
>TRBV18|.|TRBJ1-1|.|14
TGTGCCAGCTCACCACAGGGGGATCGGACTGAAGCTTTCTTT
CASSPQGDRTEAFF
>TRBV27|.|TRBJ2-7|.|16
TGTGCCAGCAGTATCTACGGCATTCCAGGCTCCTACGAGCAGTACTTC
CASSIYGIPGSYEQYF
>TRBV19|TRBD1|TRBJ1-1|.|14
TGTGCCAGTAGGACTCAGGGGGCGGGCACTGAAGCTTTCTTT
CASRTQGAGTEAFF